Below are 30 T cell receptor beta chains sequenced from a single sample in a study of CD4+ T cells in melanoma. The protocol was immunoSEQ multiplex PCR, while the TCRdb copy is restricted to in-frame clones and leaves out a portion. Found here are around 100,000 clones, roughly 90% of them singletons; the top ten hold about 3.5%. Sequences were obtained from peripheral blood. These receptors all come from a human donor with melanoma.

The rearrangement uses TRBV2 and TRBJ1-6, with 7 bases matching TRBD1. CDR1 SNHLY and CDR2 FYNNEI come from the germline V gene. With V trimmed by 3 bases and J by 5 bases, 7 bases remained unmatched. The CDR3 loop spans 16 amino acids. DNA of the CDR3: TGTGCCAGCAGTGAGGGACAGCTAACTGATAATTCACCCCTCCACTTT. Translation: CASSEGQLTDNSPLHF.

CDR3 loop: CASSLVVGASTDTQYF. DNA for the CDR3: TGTGCCAGCAGCTTAGTGGTTGGGGCCTCCACAGATACGCAGTATTTT. The J gene is TRBJ2-3, the V gene TRBV7-2; possible D gene TRBD1, 5 bases. The CDR3 extends over 16 amino acids. CDR1 SGHTA and CDR2 FQGNSA come from the germline V gene. Trimming cost V 1 base and J 2 bases, with 13 bases left between them.

This sequence joins TRBV19 and TRBJ2-3; TRBD1 might be the D (6 bases). Trimming left V 4 bases short and J 4 bases short, with 18 bases between. This CDR3 spans 16 amino acids. Germline V gene sequence: CDR1 LNHDA, CDR2 SQIVND (reference sequence). In nucleotides, the CDR3 is TGTGCCAGTAGTAGGGTGGGACATCGGAAGGCAGATACGCAGTATTTT. Translation gives CASSRVGHRKADTQYF. The full variable domain, its missing parts supplied by reference TRBV19 and TRBJ2-3, is DGGITQSPKYLFRKEGQNVTLSCEQNLNHDAMYWYRQDPGQGLRLIYYSQIVNDFQKGDIAEGYSVSREKKESFPLTVTSAQKNPTAFYLCASSRVGHRKADTQYFGPGTRLTVL.

This chain uses TRBV7-9 with TRBJ1-3; maybe TRBD1 (5 bases). The V gene lost 5 bases and the J gene lost 2 bases, with 25 bases spanning the gap. The germline V gene encodes CDR1 SEHNR and CDR2 FQNEAQ (reference sequence). The CDR3 consists of 19 residues. The CDR3 region is CASSPLYKRTRAPGNTIYF. The CDR3 region has the DNA TGTGCCAGCAGCCCCCTATACAAACGGACCAGGGCACCTGGAAACACCATATATTTT.

V usage is TRBV2 and J usage is TRBJ2-1; perhaps TRBD2 as D (5 bases). The CDR3 totals 14 residues. CDR1 is SNHLY, CDR2 FYNNEI, per germline. V dropped 2 bases and J dropped 3 bases, with 8 bases sitting between them. The CDR3 reads CASSETRNYNEQFF. Written as DNA, the CDR3 is TGTGCCAGCAGTGAAACTAGGAACTACAATGAGCAGTTCTTC.

The gene calls are TRBV7-9 and TRBJ2-7; the D gene is possibly TRBD2 (6 bases). V lost 5 bases, J lost 0 bases, and 11 bases lay in between. The germline CDR1 and CDR2 sequences are SEHNR and FQNEAQ (reference sequence). This CDR3 has 14 residues. CDR3 nucleotides: TGTGCCAGCAGCAAGGACGGGAGCTCCTACGAGCAGTACTTC. This encodes CASSKDGSSYEQYF. Complete variable domain (other parts from reference TRBV7-9 and TRBJ2-7): DTGVSQNPRHKITKRGQNVTFRCDPISEHNRLYWYRQTLGQGPEFLTYFQNEAQLEKSRLLSDRFSAERPKGSFSTLEIQRTEQGDSAMYLCASSKDGSSYEQYFGPGTRLTVT.

The chain carries TRBV18 and TRBJ2-3, with D possibly being TRBD1 (7 bases). Germline V gene sequence: CDR1 KGHSH, CDR2 LQKENI. The CDR3 has 17 residues. V was pared by 9 bases and J by 2 bases, with 24 bases between. For the CDR3, the DNA is TGTGCCAGTACCAGGGGGACTCAATCTTCTCCCACAGATACGCAGTATTTT. It specifies CASTRGTQSSPTDTQYF.

V and J are TRBV15 and TRBJ1-1, with TRBD1 identical over 7 bases. The CDR3 runs 16 residues. The ends lost 0 bases at V and 0 bases at J; junction bases unmatched: 4. Germline values: CDR1 LNHNV, CDR2 YYDKDF (reference sequence). CDR3 DNA sequence: TGTGCCACCAGCAGAGATCGACAGGGTCTGAACACTGAAGCTTTCTTT. Protein sequence: CATSRDRQGLNTEAFF.

For the CDR3, the DNA is TGTGCCAGCATCACCCCGGGACCTTACAATGAGCAGTTCTTC. This encodes CASITPGPYNEQFF. The chain uses TRBV7-2 and TRBJ2-1, with D possibly called TRBD1 or TRBD2 (5 bases each). Germline V lookup: CDR1 SGHTA, CDR2 FQGNSA. V lost 7 bases, J lost 4 bases, and 14 bases lay in between. This CDR3 is built from 14 residues.

CDR3 region: CASSLGQGDKETQYF. The CDR3 nucleotides read TGCGCCAGCAGCTTGGGACAGGGCGACAAAGAGACCCAGTACTTC. The genes are TRBV5-1 and TRBJ2-5; 7 nucleotides match TRBD1. The V and J ends lost 0 bases and 3 bases, in that order; junction bases with no gene match: 5. The CDR3 consists of 15 residues. Germline CDR1 is SGHRS and CDR2 is YFSETQ.

The CDR3 spells CASSPVGQGDSYEQYF. The CDR3 region has the DNA TGTGCCAGCAGCCCCGTTGGACAGGGGGACTCCTACGAGCAGTACTTC. This chain links TRBV28 with TRBJ2-7; 10 bases agree with TRBD1. Losses at the gene ends were 6 bases for V and 0 bases for J; bases not matched to a gene: 8. Germline V gives CDR1 MDHEN, CDR2 SYDVKM. This CDR3 has 16 residues.

This clone has only a few counts. The chain joins TRBV14 to TRBJ1-6; TRBD1 might be the D (5 bases). This CDR3 comprises 16 residues. Germline lookup yields CDR1 SGHDN and CDR2 FVKESK. V was cut by 4 bases and J by 10 bases, with 20 bases left in between. The CDR3 loop is CASSRGGTVIGSPLHF. The CDR3 region has the DNA TGTGCCAGCAGCCGGGGCGGGACTGTCATAGGCTCACCCCTCCACTTT.

The rearrangement uses TRBV7-9 and TRBJ2-5, with D perhaps TRBD1 (6 bases). Trimming shortened V by 1 base and J by 5 bases, and 11 bases separated the two germline ends. The germline gives CDR1 SEHNR, CDR2 FQNEAQ (reference sequence). There are 14 residues in the CDR3. CDR3 sequence (DNA): TGTGCCAGCAGCTTAGGTACAGGGCTCGAGACCCAGTACTTC. Protein: CASSLGTGLETQYF. The full variable domain, in which reference TRBV7-9 and TRBJ2-5 provide the parts outside the CDR3, is DTGVSQNPRHKITKRGQNVTFRCDPISEHNRLYWYRQTLGQGPEFLTYFQNEAQLEKSRLLSDRFSAERPKGSFSTLEIQRTEQGDSAMYLCASSLGTGLETQYFGPGTRLLVL.

This clone was seen more than once but under ten times. This rearrangement joins TRBV7-2 to TRBJ2-7; 8 positions match TRBD1. This CDR3 region has 15 residues. Germline V lookup: CDR1 SGHTA, CDR2 FQGNSA. V shed 7 bases, J shed 4 bases, and the junction held 12 bases outside the gene matches. The CDR3 DNA is TGTGCCAGCACCGAGGACAGGGATTTTCGTTACGAGCAGTACTTC. This codes for CASTEDRDFRYEQYF. Filled out from reference TRBV7-2 and TRBJ2-7, the complete variable domain reads GAGVSQSPSNKVTEKGKDVELRCDPISGHTALYWYRQSLGQGLEFLIYFQGNSAPDKSGLPSDRFSAERTGGSVSTLTIQRTQQEDSAVYLCASTEDRDFRYEQYFGPGTRLTVT.

The V call is TRBV7-2, the J call TRBJ2-2; D unclear. The CDR3 is made up of 14 amino acids. Trimming stripped 1 base from V and 8 bases from J, with 11 bases between. Germline assignment: CDR1 SGHTA and CDR2 FQGNSA. This chain's CDR3 is CASSLVTSGGELFF. The CDR3 coding sequence is TGTGCCAGCAGCTTAGTGACCTCCGGGGGGGAGCTGTTTTTT. Filled out from reference TRBV7-2 and TRBJ2-2, the complete variable domain reads GAGVSQSPSNKVTEKGKDVELRCDPISGHTALYWYRQSLGQGLEFLIYFQGNSAPDKSGLPSDRFSAERTGGSVSTLTIQRTQQEDSAVYLCASSLVTSGGELFFGEGSRLTVL.

The DNA for the CDR3 is TGTGCCAGCAGCGCAAGAGAGGGTTCAGATACGCAGTATTTT. Protein: CASSAREGSDTQYF. The chain recombines TRBV5-4 with TRBJ2-3; maybe TRBD2 (5 bases). This CDR3 contains 14 residues. Trimming shortened V by 4 bases and J by 4 bases, and 13 bases separated the two germline ends. CDR1 is SGHNT, CDR2 YYREEE, per germline (reference sequence).

This clone was observed a few times. The J gene is TRBJ1-6, the V gene TRBV4-1; D is uncertain. Germline assignment: CDR1 MGHRA and CDR2 YSYEKL. Trimming cost V 0 bases and J 8 bases, with 2 bases left between them. The CDR3 sequence is 12 residues long. The CDR3 nucleotides are TGCGCCAGCAGCCAAGATTATTCACCCCTCCACTTT. This encodes CASSQDYSPLHF.

J is TRBJ1-1 and V is TRBV6-6; no reliable D call. Germline V gene data show CDR1 as MNHNY and CDR2 as SVGAGI (reference sequence). The CDR3 contains 11 residues. V lost 0 bases, J lost 8 bases, and 4 bases lay in between. This CDR3 is CASSYSMEAFF. CDR3 nucleotides: TGTGCCAGCAGTTACTCAATGGAAGCTTTCTTT.

The DNA for the CDR3 is TGTGCCTGGAGTGCCAACGTACAGGGGGCAGTTGAAAAACTGTTTTTT. This encodes CAWSANVQGAVEKLFF. This chain links TRBV30 with TRBJ1-4; 9 positions agree with TRBD1. V trimming: 1 base; J trimming: 7 bases; junction bases outside the gene matches: 10. Germline V gene sequence: CDR1 GTSNPN, CDR2 SVGIG (reference sequence). CDR3 length: 16 residues. The full variable domain, with the rest looked up from reference TRBV30 and TRBJ1-4, is SQTIHQWPATLVQPVGSPLSLECTVEGTSNPNLYWYRQAAGRGLQLLFYSVGIGQISSEVPQNLSASRPQDRQFILSSKKLLLSDSGFYLCAWSANVQGAVEKLFFGSGTQLSVL.

This sequence joins TRBV11-2 and TRBJ2-3; a possible D gene is TRBD1 (5 bases). Per the germline V gene, CDR1 is SGHAT and CDR2 is FQNNGV. This CDR3 is 18 amino acids long. V was clipped by 3 bases and J by 4 bases, with 23 bases between them. The CDR3 protein is CASSFKVQDTMMPDTQYF. CDR3 sequence (DNA): TGTGCCAGCAGCTTTAAAGTACAGGACACCATGATGCCAGATACGCAGTATTTT. Full variable domain (rest looked up from reference TRBV11-2 and TRBJ2-3): EAGVAQSPRYKIIEKRQSVAFWCNPISGHATLYWYQQILGQGPKLLIQFQNNGVVDDSQLPKDRFSAERLKGVDSTLKIQPAKLEDSAVYLCASSFKVQDTMMPDTQYFGPGTRLTVL.

The DNA for the CDR3 is TGTGCCAGCAGCTTAGGAACGGGGTTCAACAATGAGCAGTTCTTC. Its protein is CASSLGTGFNNEQFF. The chain carries TRBV13 and TRBJ2-1; D perhaps matches TRBD2 (5 bases). CDR1 and CDR2 (germline): PRHDT, FYEKMQ (reference sequence). Trimming removed 0 bases from V and 5 bases from J, with 11 bases in between. The CDR3 runs to 15 residues.

The chain combines TRBV27 with TRBJ2-7; 15 bases line up with TRBD2. With V trimmed by 5 bases and J by 3 bases, 11 bases remained unmatched. Germline V gene data show CDR1 as MNHEY and CDR2 as SMNVEV (reference sequence). CDR3 size: 18 residues. The CDR3 bases are TGTGCCAGCAGTCAACCCCCTGGGACTAGCGGGAGGAACTACGAGCAGTACTTC. Amino acid sequence: CASSQPPGTSGRNYEQYF.

V gene TRBV11-2 combines with J gene TRBJ1-2, with a possible D match to TRBD1 (5 bases). Germline V gene data show CDR1 as SGHAT and CDR2 as FQNNGV. Trimming left V 5 bases short and J 4 bases short, with 20 bases between. This CDR3 comprises 16 residues. The CDR3 region has the DNA TGTGCCAGCAGCCCATGGACGGAAGACAGACGCTATGGCTACACCTTC. Translating gives CASSPWTEDRRYGYTF. The full variable domain, completed using reference TRBV11-2 and TRBJ1-2, is EAGVAQSPRYKIIEKRQSVAFWCNPISGHATLYWYQQILGQGPKLLIQFQNNGVVDDSQLPKDRFSAERLKGVDSTLKIQPAKLEDSAVYLCASSPWTEDRRYGYTFGSGTRLTVV.

This chain connects TRBV19 to TRBJ1-6, with a weak D call TRBD1 (5 bases). With 7 bases removed from V and 6 bases from J, the gap between germline ends came to 16 bases. Germline CDR1 reads LNHDA; CDR2 reads SQIVND (reference sequence). CDR3 length: 15 amino acids. CDR3 coding DNA: TGTGCCAGTAAAACAGGACCCGGAGGTAATTCACCCCTCCACTTT. Translated: CASKTGPGGNSPLHF.

The gene calls are TRBV13 and TRBJ2-3, with 8 bases identical to TRBD1. Trimming at V came to 3 bases and at J to 3 bases, leaving 8 bases not matched to a gene. Germline loops: CDR1 PRHDT, CDR2 FYEKMQ (reference sequence). The CDR3 has 16 amino acids. CDR3 loop: CASSFNRGKSTDTQYF. For the CDR3, the DNA is TGTGCCAGCAGCTTCAACAGGGGGAAATCGACAGATACGCAGTATTTT.

The chain combines TRBV10-3 with TRBJ1-2; possible D gene TRBD1, 5 bases. The length of the CDR3 is 17 residues. Germline assignment: CDR1 ENHRY and CDR2 SYGVKD. V was clipped by 0 bases and J by 2 bases, with 16 bases between them. Here the CDR3 reads CAISESLARASNYGYTF. In nucleotides, the CDR3 is TGTGCCATCAGTGAGTCTTTGGCCAGGGCGTCAAACTATGGCTACACCTTC.

The chain has TRBV7-6 and TRBJ1-5; 9 nucleotides agree with TRBD1. The V segment lost 3 bases and the J segment 11 bases; nucleotides outside the gene matches: 8. The CDR3 length is 14 residues. The germline CDR1 and CDR2 sequences are SGHVS and FNYEAQ. CDR3 sequence reads: CASSLGQGDVAQHF. CDR3 nucleotide sequence: TGTGCCAGCAGCTTGGGACAGGGTGATGTGGCCCAGCATTTT.

V gene TRBV15 combines with J gene TRBJ1-2; D gene ambiguous. There are 15 residues in the CDR3. The germline CDR1 and CDR2 sequences are LNHNV and YYDKDF (reference sequence). The V end was cut by 3 bases, the J end by 0 bases, with 11 bases between. The CDR3 spells CATSSADLANYGYTF. The CDR3, as DNA: TGTGCCACCAGCAGTGCAGACTTAGCTAACTATGGCTACACCTTC.

The chain uses TRBV5-1 and TRBJ1-2; TRBD1 matches 11 bases. Looked up from germline, CDR1 is SGHRS and CDR2 is YFSETQ. The CDR3 length is 15 residues. V was clipped by 2 bases and J by 5 bases; unmatched bases: 5. The CDR3 protein is CASSFTGTGGYGYTF. CDR3 nucleotides: TGCGCCAGCAGCTTTACCGGGACAGGGGGTTATGGCTACACCTTC.

This clone has only a few counts. This rearrangement joins TRBV5-5 to TRBJ1-4; D is possibly TRBD1 (5 bases). Germline lookup yields CDR1 SGHKS and CDR2 YYEKEE (reference sequence). This CDR3 contains 15 residues. V was pared by 7 bases and J by 0 bases, with 13 bases between. CDR3 nucleotide sequence: TGTGCCAGCCGGGGCGCGGGTGCAACTAATGAAAAACTGTTTTTT. Its translation is CASRGAGATNEKLFF.